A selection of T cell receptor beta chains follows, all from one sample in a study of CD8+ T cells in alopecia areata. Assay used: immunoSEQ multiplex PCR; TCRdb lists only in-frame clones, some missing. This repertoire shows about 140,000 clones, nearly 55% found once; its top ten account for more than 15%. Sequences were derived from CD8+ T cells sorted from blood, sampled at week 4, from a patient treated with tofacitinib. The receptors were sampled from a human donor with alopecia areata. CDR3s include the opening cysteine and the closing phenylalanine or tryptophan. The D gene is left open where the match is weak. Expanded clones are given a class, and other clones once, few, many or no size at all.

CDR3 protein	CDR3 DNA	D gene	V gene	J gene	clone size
CASTRDSPSDEQFF	TGTGCCAGCACCCGGGACAGCCCGAGCGATGAGCAGTTCTTC	TRBD1	TRBV18	TRBJ2-1	.
CASSVGSGSTYNEQFF	TGTGCCAGCAGCGTAGGTTCGGGATCCACCTACAATGAGCAGTTCTTC	.	TRBV9	TRBJ2-1	.
CATFTSSYEQYF	TGTGCCACCTTCACTAGCAGCTACGAGCAGTACTTC	.	TRBV15	TRBJ2-7	.
CSVKTQGARTGELFF	TGCAGCGTCAAAACACAGGGGGCAAGAACCGGGGAGCTGTTTTTT	TRBD1	TRBV29-1	TRBJ2-2	.
CASSVGTSTDTQYF	TGTGCCAGCAGCGTAGGGACTAGTACAGATACGCAGTATTTT	TRBD2	TRBV9	TRBJ2-3	.
CSVDLQGPQETQYF	TGCAGCGTAGACTTACAGGGCCCACAAGAGACCCAGTACTTC	.	TRBV29-1	TRBJ2-5	.
CSVDRGINDEQFF	TGCAGCGTTGACAGGGGGATTAATGATGAGCAGTTCTTC	TRBD1	TRBV29-1	TRBJ2-1	.
CASSYGAVANEQYF	TGTGCCAGCAGCTACGGGGCCGTAGCCAACGAGCAGTACTTC	.	TRBV9	TRBJ2-7	.
CASSSDNDGTDTQYF	TGTGCCAGCAGTTCCGACAACGACGGCACAGATACGCAGTATTTT	.	TRBV14	TRBJ2-3	.
CASRGPNNEQFF	TGTGCCAGCAGGGGACCAAACAATGAGCAGTTCTTC	.	TRBV5-4	TRBJ2-1	few
CASSSEDYGYTF	TGTGCCAGCAGCTCTGAGGACTATGGCTACACCTTC	.	TRBV13	TRBJ1-2	.
CASSYDGYMNTEAFF	TGTGCCAGCAGTTACGACGGATACATGAACACTGAAGCTTTCTTT	.	TRBV6-6	TRBJ1-1	few
CASSLGPGGRGSPLHF	TGTGCCAGCAGCTTGGGCCCGGGCGGCAGGGGCTCACCCCTCCACTTT	.	TRBV13	TRBJ1-6	.
CASSIRTGGNTIYF	TGTGCCAGCAGCATCAGGACAGGTGGAAACACCATATATTTT	TRBD1	TRBV11-2	TRBJ1-3	.
CASSYSWRQGAGELFF	TGTGCCAGCAGTTACTCTTGGCGACAGGGGGCCGGGGAGCTGTTTTTT	TRBD1	TRBV6-5	TRBJ2-2	once
CATWTDLYGYTF	TGTGCCACTTGGACGGACCTCTATGGCTACACCTTC	.	TRBV19	TRBJ1-2	.
CASSSLDRDGGNTIYF	TGTGCCAGCAGTTCCTTGGACAGGGACGGTGGAAACACCATATATTTT	TRBD1	TRBV6-6	TRBJ1-3	many
CASSIAGHTYEQYF	TGCGCCAGCAGCATCGCGGGACATACCTACGAGCAGTACTTC	.	TRBV5-1	TRBJ2-7	.
CASSRGGETQYF	TGTGCCAGCAGCAGGGGCGGCGAGACCCAGTACTTC	.	TRBV7-9	TRBJ2-5	.
CAWSVTTGADTQYF	TGTGCCTGGAGTGTCACCACAGGGGCAGATACGCAGTATTTT	TRBD1	TRBV30	TRBJ2-3	.
CASSWDRNAYNEQFF	TGTGCCAGCAGTTGGGACAGGAATGCTTACAATGAGCAGTTCTTC	TRBD1	TRBV27	TRBJ2-1	.
CASSQVWAGGTDTQYF	TGCGCCAGCAGCCAAGTATGGGCGGGGGGAACAGATACGCAGTATTTT	TRBD2	TRBV4-1	TRBJ2-3	.
CAWSVELLGEAFF	TGTGCCTGGAGTGTCGAACTCTTGGGGGAAGCTTTCTTT	.	TRBV30	TRBJ1-1	.
CASSSPERWSYEQYF	TGTGCCAGCAGTTCCCCCGAGAGATGGTCCTACGAGCAGTACTTC	.	TRBV6-5	TRBJ2-7	.
CASGFPGGTFF	TGTGCTAGTGGTTTCCCGGGCGGGACTTTCTTT	.	TRBV12-5	TRBJ1-1	few
CASSLTATAAGETQYF	TGTGCCAGCAGCTTGACCGCGACAGCAGCAGGGGAGACCCAGTACTTC	.	TRBV5-6	TRBJ2-5	.
CASSSTGYEQYF	TGTGCCAGCAGTTCTACGGGGTACGAGCAGTACTTC	.	TRBV6-6	TRBJ2-7	.
CAWIAREGVSTDTQYF	TGTGCCTGGATCGCTAGGGAGGGGGTTAGCACAGATACGCAGTATTTT	.	TRBV30	TRBJ2-3	.
CASSCLDSNSGANVLTF	TGTGCCAGCAGTTGCCTGGACAGCAACTCTGGGGCCAACGTCCTGACTTTC	.	TRBV27	TRBJ2-6	few
CASSQQQGNEQYF	TGCGCCAGCAGCCAACAACAGGGAAACGAGCAGTACTTC	.	TRBV4-1	TRBJ2-7	few
CASSQEGPEAFF	TGCGCCAGCAGCCAAGAGGGACCTGAAGCTTTCTTT	.	TRBV4-1	TRBJ1-1	.
CASSQEIGEGWQETQYF	TGTGCCAGCAGCCAAGAAATCGGGGAGGGCTGGCAAGAGACCCAGTACTTC	TRBD2	TRBV4-2	TRBJ2-5	few
CASSLRIQETQYF	TGCGCCAGCAGCCTCAGGATACAAGAGACCCAGTACTTC	.	TRBV4-1	TRBJ2-5	few
CASSLFIRGLETQYF	TGCGCCAGCAGCTTGTTTATCAGGGGGCTGGAGACCCAGTACTTC	TRBD1	TRBV5-1	TRBJ2-5	few
CASSTNGRVGGYTF	TGTGCCAGCAGCACGAACGGAAGAGTTGGTGGCTACACCTTC	.	TRBV9	TRBJ1-2	.
CASSRRENYGYTF	TGTGCCAGCAGCCGCAGGGAGAACTATGGCTACACCTTC	.	TRBV13	TRBJ1-2	.
CASSLRLPTLNTEAFF	TGTGCCAGCAGCTTAAGGCTTCCTACTTTGAACACTGAAGCTTTCTTT	.	TRBV7-9	TRBJ1-1	.
CASSSRDRSSYEQYF	TGTGCCAGCAGCTCCCGGGACAGAAGCTCCTACGAGCAGTACTTC	TRBD1	TRBV7-9	TRBJ2-7	.
CAWLGVGQGRPNYGYTF	TGTGCCTGGCTGGGGGTTGGACAGGGCCGCCCTAACTATGGCTACACCTTC	TRBD1	TRBV30	TRBJ1-2	few
CASSPSRVQETQYF	TGTGCCAGCAGCCCCTCACGGGTACAAGAGACCCAGTACTTC	.	TRBV13	TRBJ2-5	.
CATSTGQSYEQYF	TGTGCCACCTCAACGGGACAGTCCTACGAGCAGTACTTC	TRBD1	TRBV19	TRBJ2-7	.
CSVEGRNYGYTF	TGCAGCGTTGAAGGGCGGAACTATGGCTACACCTTC	.	TRBV29-1	TRBJ1-2	.